This entry concerns a single T cell receptor (beta chain). The sample originates from a study of blood T cell repertoires in COVID-19. Study context: From T cells, B-cell-depleted T cells, or PBMCs came the material, which was cDNA or gDNA.

The V segment lost 4 bases and the J segment 3 bases; nucleotides outside the gene matches: 2. CDR3 length equals 14 residues. Germline V gene data show CDR1 as LNHDA and CDR2 as SQIVND (reference sequence). Residents of around 24 US areas, aged roughly 18 to 95 years, made up the participants. The study assigned cohorts using participant-reported clinical history. Per the study methods: Amplification of reference gene primers provided the estimated nucleated cell counts. Generated by immunoSEQ multiplex PCR, the TCRdb table keeps only in-frame clones and is missing some. The D gene and trimming were derived from the DNA, and the V and J assignments and clone size from that table. The data contain 200,000 to 250,000 clones, 65% to 85% of them seen just once; the ten biggest clones take up about 4.3%.

The chain recombines TRBV19 with TRBJ2-7, with 11 bases aligning to TRBD2. The receptor comes from a man between 25 and 39 years old with acute COVID-19. The sequenced sample was PBMCs or T cells enriched from blood (not recorded which). Here the CDR3 reads CASSTSGGYYEQYF. The CDR3 DNA is TGTGCCAGTAGTACTAGCGGGGGGTACTACGAGCAGTACTTC.